This T cell receptor beta chain comes out of a study of shared clonotypes between healthy human individuals. On the study more broadly: With ages of 18 to 49, the donors were a couple of women and a few men.

This clone appeared once. Per sorted-subset replicate PCR, input was roughly 220 ng DNA, representing roughly 30,000 T cell genomes. Sequencing was performed with immunoSEQ multiplex PCR; in TCRdb, only in-frame clones are kept and a portion is missing. The sample lists about 1.4 million clones; approximately 97% were seen once. The ends were cut back, 3 bases at V and 4 bases at J, with 12 bases in the middle. CDR1 is MDHEN, CDR2 SYDVKM, per germline. CDR3 length: 14 residues. This rearrangement joins TRBV28 to TRBJ1-1, with D possibly being TRBD1 (6 bases). The TCR comes from a young man in good health. Source material: naive CD4+ T cells sorted from blood. Described subset: CD45RA+ positively selected. In DNA form, the CDR3 reads TGTGCCAGCAGTTTCCAGGGGAGGGGCACTGAAGCTTTCTTT. Encoded protein: CASSFQGRGTEAFF.